This TCR beta chain is from a study of blood T cell repertoires in COVID-19. Study-wide background: There were acute and convalescent COVID-19 samples, and they came from the United States, Italy and Spain.

This CDR3 region has 11 residues. Looked up from germline, CDR1 is MDHEN and CDR2 is SYDVKM. V dropped 6 bases and J dropped 12 bases, with 14 bases sitting between them. Libraries were prepared by immunoSEQ multiplex PCR; TCRdb keeps only in-frame clonotypes and omits some of them. The repertoire holds about 140,000 clones, with around 78% as singletons. This sequence originates from a woman of 80 years or more with active or convalescent COVID-19. The genes are TRBV28 and TRBJ1-2, with a possible D match to TRBD1 (6 bases). The sequenced material came from peripheral blood. CDR3 in DNA: TGTGCCAGCAGCAGCACAGGGCACGACACCTTC. Amino acids: CASSSTGHDTF.